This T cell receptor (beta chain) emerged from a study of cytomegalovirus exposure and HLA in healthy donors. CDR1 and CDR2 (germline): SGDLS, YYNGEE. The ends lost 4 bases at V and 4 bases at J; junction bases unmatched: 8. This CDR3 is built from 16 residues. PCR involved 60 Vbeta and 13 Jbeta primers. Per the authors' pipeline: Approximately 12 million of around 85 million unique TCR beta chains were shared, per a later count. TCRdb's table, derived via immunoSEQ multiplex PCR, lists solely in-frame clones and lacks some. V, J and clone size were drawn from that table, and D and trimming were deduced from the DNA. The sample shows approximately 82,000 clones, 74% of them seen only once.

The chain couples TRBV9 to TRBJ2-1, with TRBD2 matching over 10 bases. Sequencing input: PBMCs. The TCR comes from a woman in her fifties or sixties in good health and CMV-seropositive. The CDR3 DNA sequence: TGTGCCAGCAGCCCACGGACTAGCGGAGGATACAATGAGCAGTTCTTC. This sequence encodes CASSPRTSGGYNEQFF.